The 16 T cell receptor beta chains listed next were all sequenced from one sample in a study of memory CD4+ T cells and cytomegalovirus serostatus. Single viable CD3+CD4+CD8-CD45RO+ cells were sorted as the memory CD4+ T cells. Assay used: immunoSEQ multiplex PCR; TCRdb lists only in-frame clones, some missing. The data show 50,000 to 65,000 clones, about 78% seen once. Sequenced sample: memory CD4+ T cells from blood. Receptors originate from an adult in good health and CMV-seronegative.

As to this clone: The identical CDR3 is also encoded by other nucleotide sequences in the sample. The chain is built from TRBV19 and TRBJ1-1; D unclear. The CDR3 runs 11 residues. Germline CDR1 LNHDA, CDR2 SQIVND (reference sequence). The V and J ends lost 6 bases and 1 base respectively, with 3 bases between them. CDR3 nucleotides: TGTGCCAGTAGCCAGAACACTGAAGCTTTCTTT. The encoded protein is CASSQNTEAFF. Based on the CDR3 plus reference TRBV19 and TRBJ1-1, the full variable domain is DGGITQSPKYLFRKEGQNVTLSCEQNLNHDAMYWYRQDPGQGLRLIYYSQIVNDFQKGDIAEGYSVSREKKESFPLTVTSAQKNPTAFYLCASSQNTEAFFGQGTRLTVV.

CDR3 residues: CASSYRGGVEQYF. CDR3 in DNA: TGTGCCAGCAGTTACAGGGGGGGTGTCGAGCAGTACTTC. The chain couples TRBV6-5 to TRBJ2-7; D perhaps matches TRBD2 (7 bases). V was pared by 2 bases and J by 6 bases, with 11 bases between. The germline V gene encodes CDR1 MNHEY and CDR2 SVGAGI. This CDR3 comprises 13 residues.

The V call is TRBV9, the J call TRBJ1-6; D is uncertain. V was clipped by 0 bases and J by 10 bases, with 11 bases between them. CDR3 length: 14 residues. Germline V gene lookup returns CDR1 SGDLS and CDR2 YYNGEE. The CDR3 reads CASSVEPSNSPLHF. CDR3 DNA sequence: TGTGCCAGCAGCGTAGAACCCTCGAACTCACCCCTCCACTTT.

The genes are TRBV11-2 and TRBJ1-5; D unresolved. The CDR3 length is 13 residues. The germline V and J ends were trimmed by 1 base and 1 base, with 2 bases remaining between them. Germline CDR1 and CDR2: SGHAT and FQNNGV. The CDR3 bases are TGTGCCAGCAGCTTAGGCAGCAATCAGCCCCAGCATTTT. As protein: CASSLGSNQPQHF.

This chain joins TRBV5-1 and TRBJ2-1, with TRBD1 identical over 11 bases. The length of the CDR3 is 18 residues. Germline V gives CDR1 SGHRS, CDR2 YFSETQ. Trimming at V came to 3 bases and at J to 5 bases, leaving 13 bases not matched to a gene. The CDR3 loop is CASSSAGTGGYGDNEQFF. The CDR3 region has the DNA TGCGCCAGCAGCTCAGCCGGGACAGGGGGATATGGAGACAATGAGCAGTTCTTC.

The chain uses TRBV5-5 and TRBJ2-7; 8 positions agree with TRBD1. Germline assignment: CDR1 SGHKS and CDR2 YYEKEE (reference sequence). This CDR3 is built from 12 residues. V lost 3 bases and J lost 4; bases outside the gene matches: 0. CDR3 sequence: CASSWDRYEQYF. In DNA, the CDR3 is TGTGCCAGCAGCTGGGACAGGTACGAGCAGTACTTC.

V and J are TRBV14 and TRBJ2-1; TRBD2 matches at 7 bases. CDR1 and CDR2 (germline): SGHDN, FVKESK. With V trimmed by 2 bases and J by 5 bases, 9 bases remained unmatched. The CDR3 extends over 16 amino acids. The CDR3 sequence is CASSQRPSGVNNEQFF. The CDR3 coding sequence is TGTGCCAGCAGCCAACGACCAAGCGGGGTGAACAATGAGCAGTTCTTC.

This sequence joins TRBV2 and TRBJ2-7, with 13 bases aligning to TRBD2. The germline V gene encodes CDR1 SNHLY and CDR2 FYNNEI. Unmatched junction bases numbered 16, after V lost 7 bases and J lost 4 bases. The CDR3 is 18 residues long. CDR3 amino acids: CASTQRLAGGLSLYEQYF. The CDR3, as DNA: TGTGCCAGCACTCAGAGACTAGCGGGGGGCCTCTCCCTATACGAGCAGTACTTC.

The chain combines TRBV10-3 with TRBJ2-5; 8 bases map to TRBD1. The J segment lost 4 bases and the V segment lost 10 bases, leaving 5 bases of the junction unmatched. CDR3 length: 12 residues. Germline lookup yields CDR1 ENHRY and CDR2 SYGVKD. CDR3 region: CATGQGTETQYF. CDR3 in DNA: TGTGCCACCGGACAGGGAACAGAGACCCAGTACTTC.

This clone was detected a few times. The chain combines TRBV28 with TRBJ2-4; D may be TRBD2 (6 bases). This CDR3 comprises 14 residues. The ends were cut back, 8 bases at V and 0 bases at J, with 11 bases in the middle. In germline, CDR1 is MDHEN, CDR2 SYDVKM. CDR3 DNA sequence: TGTGCCAGCGGTGCGGGATTAGCCAAAAACATTCAGTACTTC. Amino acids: CASGAGLAKNIQYF.

The CDR3 region is CASSPSSSPYNNEQFF. The CDR3 nucleotides are TGTGCCAGCTCACCAAGTAGCTCACCCTACAATAATGAGCAGTTCTTC. The genes are TRBV18 and TRBJ2-1; no clear D gene. V shed 2 bases and J shed 7 bases, with 18 bases lying between them. The CDR3 consists of 16 residues. CDR1 KGHSH and CDR2 LQKENI come from the germline V gene.

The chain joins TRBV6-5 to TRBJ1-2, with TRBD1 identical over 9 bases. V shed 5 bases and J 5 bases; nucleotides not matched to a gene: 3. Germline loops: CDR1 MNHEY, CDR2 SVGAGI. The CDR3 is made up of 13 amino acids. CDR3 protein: CASSEDRGYGYTF. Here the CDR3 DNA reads TGTGCCAGCAGTGAAGACAGGGGGTATGGCTACACCTTC.

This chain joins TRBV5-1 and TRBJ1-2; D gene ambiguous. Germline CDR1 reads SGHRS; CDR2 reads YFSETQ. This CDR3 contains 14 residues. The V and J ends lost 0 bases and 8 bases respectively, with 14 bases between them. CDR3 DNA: TGCGCCAGCAGCTTGGCCGTGGAAACTGGGGGCTACACCTTC. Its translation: CASSLAVETGGYTF.

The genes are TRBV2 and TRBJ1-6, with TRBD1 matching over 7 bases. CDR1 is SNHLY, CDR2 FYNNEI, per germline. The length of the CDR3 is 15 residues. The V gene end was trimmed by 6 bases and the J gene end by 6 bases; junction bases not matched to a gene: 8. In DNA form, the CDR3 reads TGTGCCAGCAGCACGGGACAGAACCCTAATTCACCCCTCCACTTT. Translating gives CASSTGQNPNSPLHF.

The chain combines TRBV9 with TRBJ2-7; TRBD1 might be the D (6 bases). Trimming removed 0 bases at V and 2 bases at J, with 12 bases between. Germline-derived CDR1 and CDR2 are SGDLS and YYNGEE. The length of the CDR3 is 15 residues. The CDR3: CASSVGGTPTYEQYF. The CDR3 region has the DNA TGTGCCAGCAGCGTAGGGGGGACACCCACCTACGAGCAGTACTTC.

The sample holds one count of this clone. In DNA form, the CDR3 reads TGTGCCAGTAGTCTCGACAGCGGTGGCGGGGAGCTGTTTTTT. This sequence encodes CASSLDSGGGELFF. The chain has TRBV19 and TRBJ2-2; either TRBD1 or TRBD2 may supply D (5 bases each). Per the germline V gene, CDR1 is LNHDA and CDR2 is SQIVND (reference sequence). V gave up 5 bases and J gave up 7 bases, with 14 bases separating them. This CDR3 region has 14 residues. Drawing the rest from reference TRBV19 and TRBJ2-2, the complete variable domain is DGGITQSPKYLFRKEGQNVTLSCEQNLNHDAMYWYRQDPGQGLRLIYYSQIVNDFQKGDIAEGYSVSREKKESFPLTVTSAQKNPTAFYLCASSLDSGGGELFFGEGSRLTVL.